One sample yielded the 32 T cell receptor beta chains listed below, sequenced in a study of shared clonotypes between healthy human individuals. Sequenced by immunoSEQ multiplex PCR; TCRdb stores in-frame clones only, minus some. The table includes hundreds of thousands of clones, more than 85% detected once. Naive-designated CD8 cells lacked CD45RO, were positively enriched for CCR7, and omitted terminally differentiated effector memory CD45RA+ cells. The specimen sequenced was naive CD8+ T cells sorted from blood. Receptors were obtained from a man aged 30 to 45 in good health.

This chain links TRBV5-1 with TRBJ1-2, with 11 bases fitting TRBD1. The J segment lost 6 bases and the V segment lost 1 base, leaving 5 bases of the junction unmatched. The germline V gene has CDR1 SGHRS and CDR2 YFSETQ. The CDR3 runs to 15 residues. In DNA form, the CDR3 reads TGCGCCAGCAGCTTGAGGACAGGGGGCGCGGATGGCTACACCTTC. Encoded protein: CASSLRTGGADGYTF.

The chain is built from TRBV7-8 and TRBJ1-2; D is ambiguous. The ends were cut back, 2 bases at V and 2 bases at J, with 12 bases in the middle. The germline CDR1 and CDR2 sequences are SGHVS and FQNEAQ. This CDR3 spans 15 amino acids. CDR3 nucleotides: TGTGCCAGCAGCTTATTAGAGACTGTCAACTATGGCTACACCTTC. It codes for CASSLLETVNYGYTF. Together with reference TRBV7-8 and TRBJ1-2, the CDR3 gives the full variable domain: GAGVSQSPRYKVAKRGQDVALRCDPISGHVSLFWYQQALGQGPEFLTYFQNEAQLDKSGLPSDRFFAERPEGSVSTLKIQRTQQEDSAVYLCASSLLETVNYGYTFGSGTRLTVV.

The chain joins TRBV7-2 to TRBJ2-7; D uncertain. This CDR3 spans 13 amino acids. Trimming pared 1 base from V and 2 bases from J, leaving 6 bases between. Germline V gene data show CDR1 as SGHTA and CDR2 as FQGNSA. CDR3 DNA sequence: TGTGCCAGCAGCTTAGAAAGAACCTACGAGCAGTACTTC. Its translation is CASSLERTYEQYF. Full variable domain (missing parts from reference TRBV7-2 and TRBJ2-7): GAGVSQSPSNKVTEKGKDVELRCDPISGHTALYWYRQSLGQGLEFLIYFQGNSAPDKSGLPSDRFSAERTGGSVSTLTIQRTQQEDSAVYLCASSLERTYEQYFGPGTRLTVT.

CDR3 in DNA: TGCAGCGTTGAAGGAAAAACAGGGGGGTTCACCTACGAGCAGTACTTC. Translated: CSVEGKTGGFTYEQYF. The genes are TRBV29-1 and TRBJ2-7; TRBD1 agrees at 8 bases. The CDR3 loop spans 16 amino acids. Germline V gives CDR1 SQVTM, CDR2 ANQGSEA. Trimming cost V 1 base and J 2 bases; bases outside gene matches: 10.

Notes on this clone: Sequence at one end of the junction differs from germline and may be a read error. The CDR3 sequence: CASSSLPGTGPNF. In DNA, the CDR3 is TGTGCCAGCAGCTCCCTCCCCGGGACTGGCCCTAACTTC. The gene calls are TRBV7-9 and TRBJ2-7, with D possibly matching TRBD2 (6 bases). The CDR3 is made up of 13 amino acids. The germline CDR1 and CDR2 sequences are SEHNR and FQNEAQ (reference sequence). Full variable domain (remainder filled in from reference TRBV7-9 and TRBJ2-7): DTGVSQNPRHKITKRGQNVTFRCDPISEHNRLYWYRQTLGQGPEFLTYFQNEAQLEKSRLLSDRFSAERPKGSFSTLEIQRTEQGDSAMYLCASSSLPGTGPNFGPGTRLTVT.

The chain couples TRBV29-1 to TRBJ2-3; D is tentatively TRBD1 or TRBD2 (5 bases each). Per germline, CDR1 SQVTM and CDR2 ANQGSEA. V was clipped by 8 bases and J by 0 bases, with 15 bases between them. This CDR3 contains 14 residues. The CDR3 loop reads CSCSTRDSTDTQYF. The CDR3 DNA follows: TGCAGCTGTTCAACCAGGGACAGCACAGATACGCAGTATTTT.

The J gene is TRBJ2-2, the V gene TRBV19; 12 nucleotides agree with TRBD2. The CDR3 length is 18 residues. The junction had 9 bases not matched to a gene; V was cut back by 3 bases and J by 4 bases. Germline values: CDR1 LNHDA, CDR2 SQIVND (reference sequence). The CDR3 loop is CASSMGLAGGWGTGELFF. The CDR3 bases are TGTGCCAGTAGTATGGGACTAGCGGGCGGATGGGGCACCGGGGAGCTGTTTTTT.

The J gene is TRBJ2-6, the V gene TRBV27; D call uncertain. Trimming shortened V by 3 bases and J by 0 bases, and 3 bases separated the two germline ends. Germline CDR1 is MNHEY and CDR2 is SMNVEV (reference sequence). The CDR3 has 14 residues. The CDR3: CASSFLSGANVLTF. CDR3 in DNA: TGTGCCAGCAGTTTTCTCTCTGGGGCCAACGTCCTGACTTTC.

The chain recombines TRBV9 with TRBJ2-3; 9 bases are a match to TRBD1. Germline V gene sequence: CDR1 SGDLS, CDR2 YYNGEE. The CDR3 loop spans 16 amino acids. V lost 1 base to trimming and J lost 2 bases; unmatched junction nucleotides: 5. The CDR3 DNA reads as TGTGCCAGCAGCGTAAGGACAGGGGCGTCCACAGATACGCAGTATTTT. This codes for CASSVRTGASTDTQYF.

The chain recombines TRBV5-5 with TRBJ2-7; TRBD1 matches at 7 bases. CDR1 is SGHKS and CDR2 is YYEKEE in the germline V gene (reference sequence). The CDR3 loop spans 14 amino acids. J gave up 3 bases and V 0 bases, and 3 bases lay outside the gene matches. The CDR3: CASSLGDSNYEQYF. DNA for the CDR3: TGTGCCAGCAGCTTGGGGGACAGCAACTACGAGCAGTACTTC.

The chain links TRBV14 to TRBJ2-7; 11 positions agree with TRBD2. Germline V gene sequence: CDR1 SGHDN, CDR2 FVKESK. This CDR3 contains 16 residues. V dropped 2 bases and J dropped 7; count of bases not matched to a gene: 10. In nucleotides, the CDR3 is TGTGCCAGCAGCCAAACTCAGACTAGCGGGGTCTGGGAGCAGTACTTC. Translating it yields CASSQTQTSGVWEQYF.

The CDR3 region has the DNA TGCGCCAGCAGCCAGGGACAGGGGCACACCATATATTTT. Residues: CASSQGQGHTIYF. V usage is TRBV4-3 and J usage is TRBJ1-3, with 10 bases matching TRBD1. Germline V CDR1 and CDR2: LGHNA, YSLEER. CDR3 length: 13 amino acids. V was clipped by 3 bases and J by 8 bases; unmatched bases: 1.

This chain joins TRBV5-1 and TRBJ2-1; possible D gene TRBD1, 6 bases. CDR3 length: 14 amino acids. The V end lost 7 bases, the J end lost 4 bases, and 15 bases lay between the germline ends. Germline V lookup: CDR1 SGHRS, CDR2 YFSETQ. CDR3 amino acids: CASAGDFVYNEQFF. The DNA of the CDR3 is TGCGCCAGCGCAGGGGATTTTGTTTACAATGAGCAGTTCTTC. Based on the CDR3 plus reference TRBV5-1 and TRBJ2-1, the full variable domain is KAGVTQTPRYLIKTRGQQVTLSCSPISGHRSVSWYQQTPGQGLQFLFEYFSETQRNKGNFPGRFSGRQFSNSRSEMNVSTLELGDSALYLCASAGDFVYNEQFFGPGTRLTVL.

This rearrangement joins TRBV5-6 to TRBJ2-2, with 8 bases that match TRBD1. CDR1 and CDR2 from the germline V gene are SGHDT and YYEEEE. This CDR3 is 17 amino acids long. V was pared by 2 bases and J by 7 bases, with 13 bases of the junction left unmatched. CDR3 nucleotide sequence: TGTGCCAGCAGCTTATTTCCCGGGACAGGACGCGACGGGGAGCTGTTTTTT. This encodes CASSLFPGTGRDGELFF.

The gene calls are TRBV4-1 and TRBJ2-7; 8 bases map to TRBD2. CDR3 length equals 15 residues. Germline CDR1 MGHRA, CDR2 YSYEKL. V lost 1 base to trimming and J lost 2 bases; unmatched junction nucleotides: 4. CDR3 region: CASSQGSGNPYEQYF. The CDR3 DNA follows: TGCGCCAGCAGCCAAGGTAGCGGGAACCCCTACGAGCAGTACTTC.

This clone has only one observation. The V call is TRBV4-1, the J call TRBJ2-3, with 10 nucleotides matching TRBD2. The J segment lost 4 bases and the V segment lost 3 bases, leaving 4 bases of the junction unmatched. CDR3 length: 15 residues. The germline V gene has CDR1 MGHRA and CDR2 YSYEKL. CDR3 region: CASSQRAGGPDTQYF. For the CDR3, the DNA is TGCGCCAGCAGCCAGCGAGCGGGAGGGCCAGATACGCAGTATTTT.

The chain uses TRBV27 and TRBJ1-3; 7 bases are a match to TRBD1. Germline CDR1 reads MNHEY; CDR2 reads SMNVEV (reference sequence). This CDR3 comprises 15 residues. The V and J ends lost 4 bases and 4 bases, in that order; junction bases with no gene match: 7. The CDR3 spells CASSSRGREGNTIYF. CDR3 DNA sequence: TGTGCCAGCAGTTCAAGGGGGCGCGAGGGAAACACCATATATTTT.

This chain joins TRBV27 and TRBJ2-7, with D possibly being TRBD1 (6 bases). The V end lost 6 bases, the J end lost 0 bases, and 12 bases lay between the germline ends. Per the germline V gene, CDR1 is MNHEY and CDR2 is SMNVEV (reference sequence). This CDR3 comprises 14 residues. The CDR3 loop is CASRGQATSYEQYF. The CDR3 DNA follows: TGTGCCAGCAGGGGACAAGCCACCTCCTACGAGCAGTACTTC.

The V call is TRBV14, the J call TRBJ2-7, with D tentatively TRBD2 (6 bases). Trimming stripped 0 bases from V and 2 bases from J, with 11 bases between. CDR1 is SGHDN, CDR2 FVKESK, per germline. The CDR3 spans 15 residues. The CDR3 spells CASSQEPGGAYEQYF. DNA for the CDR3: TGTGCCAGCAGCCAAGAACCCGGGGGAGCCTACGAGCAGTACTTC.

This sequence joins TRBV5-1 and TRBJ1-1; perhaps TRBD1 as D (6 bases). The CDR3 is 16 amino acids. Germline assignment: CDR1 SGHRS and CDR2 YFSETQ. The V gene lost 0 bases and the J gene lost 4 bases, with 16 bases spanning the gap. CDR3 protein: CASSLEGVATTTEAFF. DNA of the CDR3: TGCGCCAGCAGCTTGGAGGGGGTAGCAACGACCACTGAAGCTTTCTTT.

This rearrangement joins TRBV5-6 to TRBJ2-7; TRBD1 matches 10 bases. With 0 bases clipped from V and 3 bases from J, the junction kept 6 bases outside the gene matches. The CDR3 extends over 16 amino acids. The germline V gene encodes CDR1 SGHDT and CDR2 YYEEEE. The DNA for the CDR3 is TGTGCCAGCAGCTTGGATCCGACAGGGGGCTTCTACGAGCAGTACTTC. This translates into CASSLDPTGGFYEQYF. Supplemented by reference TRBV5-6 and TRBJ2-7, the full variable domain reads DAGVTQSPTHLIKTRGQQVTLRCSPKSGHDTVSWYQQALGQGPQFIFQYYEEEERQRGNFPDRFSGHQFPNYSSELNVNALLLGDSALYLCASSLDPTGGFYEQYFGPGTRLTVT.

The genes are TRBV14 and TRBJ2-5; D is possibly TRBD2 (6 bases). Trimming pared 5 bases from V and 2 bases from J, leaving 9 bases between. Germline loops: CDR1 SGHDN, CDR2 FVKESK. This CDR3 spans 13 amino acids. The CDR3 region is CASSTAGQETQYF. Here the CDR3 DNA reads TGTGCCAGCAGCACCGCGGGGCAAGAGACCCAGTACTTC.

The chain couples TRBV9 to TRBJ2-1; D is possibly TRBD1 (5 bases). CDR1 and CDR2 (germline): SGDLS, YYNGEE. Deletions cut 1 base from V and 0 bases from J, with 20 bases between. CDR3 length: 19 amino acids. This chain's CDR3 is CASSVKTESPRHSYNEQFF. As DNA, the CDR3 is TGTGCCAGCAGCGTAAAGACAGAATCACCCCGACACTCCTACAATGAGCAGTTCTTC.

The chain employs TRBV19 and TRBJ2-7; tentatively, D is TRBD1 (5 bases). The V gene's germline CDR1 is LNHDA and CDR2 SQIVND (reference sequence). Trimming left V 9 bases short and J 3 bases short, with 18 bases between. This CDR3 has 14 amino acids. For the CDR3, the DNA is TGTGCCAGCAGTGAGACCCAGGGATACTACGAGCAGTACTTC. This translates into CASSETQGYYEQYF.

J is TRBJ2-5 and V is TRBV14, with a possible D match to TRBD2 (5 bases). The germline gives CDR1 SGHDN, CDR2 FVKESK. V dropped 1 base and J dropped 5 bases, with 11 bases sitting between them. CDR3 length: 14 residues. CDR3 nucleotides: TGTGCCAGCAGCCAAGTCAACGGGATCGAGACCCAGTACTTC. This sequence encodes CASSQVNGIETQYF. The variable domain in full, completed from reference TRBV14 and TRBJ2-5, reads EAGVTQFPSHSVIEKGQTVTLRCDPISGHDNLYWYRRVMGKEIKFLLHFVKESKQDESGMPNNRFLAERTGGTYSTLKVQPAELEDSGVYFCASSQVNGIETQYFGPGTRLLVL.

Comment on this clone: Other DNA sequences in the same sample also yield this CDR3. This chain links TRBV11-2 with TRBJ2-2; maybe TRBD1 (6 bases). Deletions cut 5 bases from V and 5 bases from J, with 9 bases between. Germline V gives CDR1 SGHAT, CDR2 FQNNGV. The length of the CDR3 is 13 residues. Here the CDR3 DNA reads TGTGCCAGCAGCCCCACAGGGACCGGGGAGCTGTTTTTT. It specifies CASSPTGTGELFF.

This clone was observed once. V usage is TRBV19 and J usage is TRBJ2-1, with 7 bases lining up with TRBD2. The CDR3 is made up of 14 amino acids. The V segment lost 3 bases and the J segment 7 bases; nucleotides outside the gene matches: 6. Germline CDR1 is LNHDA and CDR2 is SQIVND (reference sequence). The CDR3 is CASSITAGINEQFF. In DNA form, the CDR3 reads TGTGCCAGTAGTATCACAGCGGGAATAAATGAGCAGTTCTTC.

The chain couples TRBV19 to TRBJ2-1; 7 bases are shared with TRBD2. The trim removed 5 bases at V and 5 bases at J, leaving 6 bases unmatched. Germline CDR1 is LNHDA and CDR2 is SQIVND (reference sequence). This CDR3 contains 14 residues. CDR3 sequence: CASSPPGLHNEQFF. The CDR3 nucleotides read TGTGCCAGTAGTCCTCCGGGACTACACAATGAGCAGTTCTTC.

The chain joins TRBV15 to TRBJ2-7, with no clear D. The CDR3 totals 13 residues. The germline CDR1 and CDR2 sequences are LNHNV and YYDKDF (reference sequence). V dropped 5 bases and J dropped 1 base, with 9 bases sitting between them. The CDR3 spells CATSSRVSYEQYF. The CDR3, as DNA: TGTGCCACCAGCTCCCGGGTTTCCTACGAGCAGTACTTC.

The V and J genes are TRBV5-4 and TRBJ2-1, with TRBD2 identical over 10 bases. This CDR3 contains 16 residues. From germline, CDR1 is SGHNT and CDR2 YYREEE (reference sequence). The J segment lost 3 bases and the V segment lost 4 bases, leaving 7 bases of the junction unmatched. Here the CDR3 DNA reads TGTGCCAGCAGCGGCGGGACTAGCGACGGCTACAATGAGCAGTTCTTC. Its translation is CASSGGTSDGYNEQFF.

The rearrangement links TRBV18 to TRBJ1-1; D perhaps matches TRBD1 (5 bases). The CDR3 is 16 residues long. V was trimmed by 2 bases and J by 1 base, leaving 14 bases between them. Germline V gene data show CDR1 as KGHSH and CDR2 as LQKENI. In nucleotides, the CDR3 is TGTGCCAGCTCACCAGGGGCAGGGATGGGGAACACTGAAGCTTTCTTT. Translated: CASSPGAGMGNTEAFF.

The gene calls are TRBV5-1 and TRBJ2-5, with D tentatively TRBD2 (5 bases). V lost 0 bases and J 0 bases, leaving 6 bases between the germline ends. The germline gives CDR1 SGHRS, CDR2 YFSETQ. The CDR3 is 14 residues long. CDR3 amino acids: CASSLDGDQETQYF. DNA for the CDR3: TGCGCCAGCAGCTTGGACGGGGACCAAGAGACCCAGTACTTC.